This paragraph reports one TCR beta chain. The target antigen is unknown. The data are from a study of CXCR3-negative and CXCR3-positive naive CD8 T cells. This CDR3 has 14 amino acids. Germline assignment: CDR1 SGHVS and CDR2 FQNEAQ. UMI-labeled TRB cDNA libraries were prepared by 5' RACE. TCRdb re-called the 5' RACE reads, yielding one record per CDR3 amino acid sequence without DNA. The sample table sets out 50,000 to 75,000 distinct CDR3 sequences. Notes on the study in general: TRB CDR3 properties served as the basis for inferring TCR strength, and surface CD5 was comparable between naive subsets. Both naive subsets had comparably high diversity; memory CD8+ cells much lower.

Sequenced input: naive CXCR3- CD8+ T cells from blood. The subset denotes: CD45RO-CCR7+CD27+CD95- naive CD8+ T cells lacking CXCR3 (TNR3-). The receptor comes from a human donor in good health. Some clones in this sample may be carry-over from other donors' samples. The rearrangement uses TRBV7-8 and TRBJ2-7; absent DNA, TCRdb's TRBD1 call cannot be checked. The CDR3 loop reads CASSLPGTGFEQYF.